One and the same sample provided the 30 T cell receptor beta chains below, sequenced in a study of long-term antiretroviral therapy in people with HIV (dated by TCRdb to between 2022 and 2023). The immunoSEQ hsTCRB v3.0 assay was used at survey level resolution for TRB variable region sequencing. TCRdb took over this immuneACCESS table, retaining in-frame rearrangements with V and J assigned. Such tables are incomplete; in checked studies, under half of the missing clones stem from an unresolved V gene, and the remainder is unexplained. The sample profile shows fewer than 45,000 clones; 90% to 95% of them were found once. The ten largest clones capture 2.7% of the sample. The specimen comprised unsorted PBMCs, sampled 3.7 years after starting antiretroviral therapy. The receptors shown here come from a woman in her forties or fifties with HIV.

The chain is built from TRBV2 and TRBJ2-3, with D tentatively TRBD1 or TRBD2 (6 bases each). The germline V and J ends were trimmed by 2 bases and 4 bases, with 13 bases remaining between them. Germline V gives CDR1 SNHLY, CDR2 FYNNEI. The CDR3 length is 15 residues. CDR3 sequence reads: CASSERGRIADTQYF. For the CDR3, the DNA is TGTGCCAGCAGTGAACGGGGGCGCATCGCAGATACGCAGTATTTT.

The J gene is TRBJ2-5, the V gene TRBV6-5; no definite D call. The germline CDR1 and CDR2 sequences are MNHEY and SVGAGI. The CDR3 contains 14 residues. Trimming removed 5 bases at V and 0 bases at J, with 10 bases between. The CDR3 sequence is CASSSLGYQETQYF. CDR3 nucleotide sequence: TGTGCCAGCAGTAGTCTGGGCTACCAAGAGACCCAGTACTTC.

This clone appeared once. The rearrangement uses TRBV11-2 and TRBJ2-5, with 9 bases matching TRBD2. There are 16 residues in the CDR3. The V and J ends lost 1 base and 2 bases, in that order; junction bases with no gene match: 5. Germline V gives CDR1 SGHAT, CDR2 FQNNGV. Here the CDR3 reads CASSLARAGGQETQYF. CDR3 bases: TGTGCCAGCAGCTTAGCCCGGGCGGGGGGGCAAGAGACCCAGTACTTC.

V and J are TRBV15 and TRBJ1-2; no reliable D call. Germline V gene data show CDR1 as LNHNV and CDR2 as YYDKDF (reference sequence). With 0 bases removed from V and 8 bases from J, the gap between germline ends came to 19 bases. The length of the CDR3 is 16 residues. The CDR3 spells CATSREVWVSREGYTF. The CDR3 region has the DNA TGTGCCACCAGCAGAGAGGTTTGGGTCAGCAGAGAGGGCTACACCTTC.

The V gene is TRBV28, the J gene TRBJ2-2; no firm D call. V lost 5 bases to trimming and J lost 7 bases, with 8 bases between them. Germline V lookup: CDR1 MDHEN, CDR2 SYDVKM. The CDR3 length is 12 residues. For the CDR3, the DNA is TGTGCCAGCAGTAGCCAGAGCGGGGAGCTGTTTTTT. It yields the protein CASSSQSGELFF.

This chain links TRBV9 with TRBJ1-2; D is uncertain. V lost 4 bases and J lost 4, with 20 bases in between. Germline V gene data show CDR1 as SGDLS and CDR2 as YYNGEE. The CDR3 sequence is 16 residues long. The CDR3 loop is CASSQTSLTEGYGYTF. CDR3 nucleotides: TGTGCCAGCAGCCAGACTAGTTTAACCGAGGGCTATGGCTACACCTTC. Looking up the rest from reference TRBV9 and TRBJ1-2 gives the full variable domain: DSGVTQTPKHLITATGQRVTLRCSPRSGDLSVYWYQQSLDQGLQFLIQYYNGEERAKGNILERFSAQQFPDLHSELNLSSLELGDSALYFCASSQTSLTEGYGYTFGSGTRLTVV.

The chain links TRBV5-1 to TRBJ2-2, with D possibly matching TRBD2 (5 bases). CDR3 size: 16 residues. Trimming removed 7 bases at V and 5 bases at J, with 21 bases between. Germline V CDR1 and CDR2: SGHRS, YFSETQ. The CDR3 region has the DNA TGCGCCAGCGCTCTAGGGTCGGGGTCTTTTACCGGGGAGCTGTTTTTT. It codes for CASALGSGSFTGELFF.

This chain uses TRBV6-1 with TRBJ1-6; 7 bases map to TRBD1. The V segment lost 6 bases and the J segment 6 bases; nucleotides outside the gene matches: 5. This CDR3 has 14 amino acids. CDR1 and CDR2 (germline): MNHNS, SASEGT. The CDR3 protein is CASRRDSPNSPLHF. DNA for the CDR3: TGTGCCAGCAGACGGGACAGTCCTAATTCACCCCTCCACTTT.

Turning to this clone: The sample contains more than one DNA sequence encoding this CDR3. The V gene is TRBV29-1, the J gene TRBJ1-1; D might be TRBD1 (5 bases). There are 12 residues in the CDR3. CDR1 SQVTM and CDR2 ANQGSEA come from the germline V gene. V shed 5 bases and J shed 1 base, with 8 bases lying between them. Written as DNA, the CDR3 is TGCAGCGTTACCCAGGGGAACACTGAAGCTTTCTTT. The encoded protein is CSVTQGNTEAFF.

The genes are TRBV6-5 and TRBJ1-2; D not resolved. Trimming left V 5 bases short and J 4 bases short, with 14 bases between. This CDR3 has 14 residues. Germline CDR1 and CDR2: MNHEY and SVGAGI. The CDR3 spells CASSVAPGSYGYTF. In DNA, the CDR3 is TGTGCCAGCAGTGTGGCCCCCGGATCCTATGGCTACACCTTC.

With respect to this clone: This same CDR3 is encoded by further DNA sequences in the sample. The rearrangement links TRBV27 to TRBJ2-7, with unresolved D. The V gene lost 0 bases and the J gene lost 6 bases, with 9 bases spanning the gap. Germline V lookup: CDR1 MNHEY, CDR2 SMNVEV (reference sequence). The CDR3 covers 13 residues. CDR3 in DNA: TGTGCCAGCAGTTTATCGCCAGGTGGCGAGCAGTACTTC. This codes for CASSLSPGGEQYF.

The V call is TRBV5-8, the J call TRBJ1-3; D remains ambiguous. V lost 0 bases, J lost 7 bases, and 17 bases lay in between. The CDR3 loop spans 16 amino acids. Per the germline V gene, CDR1 is SGHTS and CDR2 is YDEGEE. CDR3 DNA sequence: TGTGCCAGCAGCTTGGAGGCGGGATTGGCGGGGAACACCATATATTTT. As protein: CASSLEAGLAGNTIYF. Together with reference TRBV5-8 and TRBJ1-3, the CDR3 gives the full variable domain: EAGVTQSPTHLIKTRGQQATLRCSPISGHTSVYWYQQALGLGLQFLLWYDEGEERNRGNFPPRFSGRQFPNYSSELNVNALELEDSALYLCASSLEAGLAGNTIYFGEGSWLTVV.

This clone is medium-sized (0.01 to 0.1%) within its sample. The V gene is TRBV15, the J gene TRBJ2-3, with 9 bases matching TRBD2. The CDR3 runs 15 residues. The V segment lost 1 base and the J segment 3 bases; nucleotides outside the gene matches: 2. Germline V gives CDR1 LNHNV, CDR2 YYDKDF (reference sequence). The CDR3 loop reads CATSRGGGATDTQYF. The CDR3, as DNA: TGTGCCACCAGCAGAGGCGGGGGGGCAACAGATACGCAGTATTTT.

V and J are TRBV11-2 and TRBJ2-1, with a tentative D call TRBD1 (6 bases). This CDR3 comprises 16 residues. The ends were cut back, 2 bases at V and 0 bases at J, with 11 bases in the middle. Germline V gives CDR1 SGHAT, CDR2 FQNNGV. DNA of the CDR3: TGTGCCAGCAGCTTACGTGGGGGCGGCTCCTACAATGAGCAGTTCTTC. Its translation is CASSLRGGGSYNEQFF.

The chain couples TRBV6-1 to TRBJ1-2, with D perhaps matching TRBD1 (5 bases). The germline V gene encodes CDR1 MNHNS and CDR2 SASEGT. The CDR3 sequence is 15 residues long. V lost 1 base and J lost 3, with 12 bases in between. The CDR3 region has the DNA TGTGCCAGCAGTGAAGAGAGGGGCAGTCACTATGGCTACACCTTC. Translating gives CASSEERGSHYGYTF.

CDR3 nucleotides: TGTGCCAGCATGAGGGCGGTCTCCTACAATGAGCAGTTCTTC. It is translated as CASMRAVSYNEQFF. V is TRBV6-5 and J is TRBJ2-1, with D tentatively TRBD2 (5 bases). The CDR3 loop spans 14 amino acids. Trimming cost V 7 bases and J 0 bases, with 10 bases left between them. The germline V gene encodes CDR1 MNHEY and CDR2 SVGAGI.

This chain links TRBV4-2 with TRBJ2-5, with 13 positions matching TRBD2. CDR1 is LGHNA and CDR2 is YNFKEQ in the germline V gene. The CDR3 runs 18 residues. After removal of 1 base from V and 4 bases from J, the junction contained 9 bases not matched to a gene. The CDR3 region is CASSQGVLAGGQGETQYF. The DNA for the CDR3 is TGTGCCAGCAGCCAAGGCGTACTAGCGGGGGGGCAGGGAGAGACCCAGTACTTC.

The V and J genes are TRBV5-1 and TRBJ2-3, with 8 bases matching TRBD2. The CDR3 has 15 residues. V was pared by 4 bases and J by 6 bases, with 10 bases of the junction left unmatched. Per germline, CDR1 SGHRS and CDR2 YFSETQ. CDR3 loop: CASSGGRGGPDTQYF. In DNA form, the CDR3 reads TGCGCCAGCAGCGGCGGACGGGGGGGCCCCGATACGCAGTATTTT.

A single count supports this clone. The rearrangement links TRBV5-6 to TRBJ2-7, with D unclear. CDR1 is SGHDT and CDR2 is YYEEEE in the germline V gene. The length of the CDR3 is 14 residues. V was shortened by 6 bases and J by 2 bases, with 15 bases between the two germline ends. CDR3 region: CASTLFGQAYEQYF. The CDR3 DNA follows: TGTGCCAGCACCCTTTTCGGGCAGGCCTACGAGCAGTACTTC.

The chain couples TRBV5-5 to TRBJ2-5; no definite D call. V was clipped by 4 bases and J by 1 base, with 11 bases between them. Looked up from germline, CDR1 is SGHKS and CDR2 is YYEKEE (reference sequence). This CDR3 spans 14 amino acids. The CDR3 DNA is TGTGCCAGCAGCCTAACCGGGCCCCAAGAGACCCAGTACTTC. This gives the protein CASSLTGPQETQYF.

J is TRBJ2-6 and V is TRBV29-1, with a possible D match to TRBD2 (6 bases). Trimming shortened V by 0 bases and J by 1 base, and 10 bases separated the two germline ends. Germline V lookup: CDR1 SQVTM, CDR2 ANQGSEA. CDR3 length: 16 residues. CDR3 nucleotide sequence: TGCAGCGTTGAAGACAGGGAGGCGTCTGGGGCCAACGTCCTGACTTTC. Translation: CSVEDREASGANVLTF.

The rearrangement uses TRBV2 and TRBJ2-1, with D perhaps TRBD1 (5 bases). CDR3 size: 13 residues. From germline, CDR1 is SNHLY and CDR2 FYNNEI. V dropped 6 bases and J dropped 3 bases, with 9 bases sitting between them. The chain's CDR3 is CASSATGYNEQFF. DNA for the CDR3: TGTGCCAGCAGCGCTACAGGCTACAATGAGCAGTTCTTC.

The chain couples TRBV5-4 to TRBJ2-1, with D possibly being TRBD2 (7 bases). The germline CDR1 and CDR2 sequences are SGHNT and YYREEE (reference sequence). Trimming cost V 5 bases and J 6 bases, with 18 bases left between them. The CDR3 has 15 residues. The CDR3 sequence: CASRPRGAGGNEQFF. CDR3 in DNA: TGTGCCAGCAGACCTCGGGGGGCAGGAGGCAATGAGCAGTTCTTC.

The CDR3 region is CAISARSTDTQYF. CDR3 sequence (DNA): TGTGCCATCAGTGCGCGGTCCACAGATACGCAGTATTTT. The rearrangement links TRBV10-3 to TRBJ2-3; D is unclear. Per germline, CDR1 ENHRY and CDR2 SYGVKD. The V end was cut by 4 bases, the J end by 2 bases, with 7 bases between. The CDR3 extends over 13 amino acids.

In this sample, this clone turned up once. The chain joins TRBV7-2 to TRBJ2-5; 7 positions agree with TRBD2. Germline CDR1 and CDR2: SGHTA and FQGNSA. Trimming cost V 2 bases and J 1 base; bases outside gene matches: 10. The CDR3 consists of 17 residues. Here the CDR3 reads CASSLSPRGGAQETQYF. CDR3 sequence (DNA): TGTGCCAGCAGCTTAAGTCCTCGCGGGGGAGCCCAAGAGACCCAGTACTTC.

This chain uses TRBV10-3 with TRBJ1-6, with a tentative D call TRBD1 (5 bases). Looked up from germline, CDR1 is ENHRY and CDR2 is SYGVKD. CDR3 length equals 14 residues. Trimming removed 2 bases from V and 5 bases from J, with 7 bases in between. The CDR3 DNA is TGTGCCATCAGTGAGGTCAGGGATAATTCACCCCTCCACTTT. It translates to CAISEVRDNSPLHF.

V is TRBV9 and J is TRBJ2-3; D not resolved. Germline CDR1 is SGDLS and CDR2 is YYNGEE. Between the trimmed V and J ends, which lost 0 bases and 0 bases, there was a span of 5 bases. This CDR3 has 14 amino acids. Here the CDR3 reads CASSVVASTDTQYF. The CDR3 nucleotides read TGTGCCAGCAGCGTAGTGGCCAGCACAGATACGCAGTATTTT.

This sequence joins TRBV18 and TRBJ1-5; 9 bases map to TRBD1. Germline assignment: CDR1 KGHSH and CDR2 LQKENI. This CDR3 contains 16 residues. With 1 base clipped from V and 4 bases from J, the junction kept 5 bases outside the gene matches. The CDR3 loop is CASSPLGQGSNQPQHF. CDR3 sequence (DNA): TGTGCCAGCTCACCACTGGGACAGGGCTCTAATCAGCCCCAGCATTTT.

The chain employs TRBV4-3 and TRBJ2-7; the match to TRBD1 covers 9 bases. The CDR3 totals 15 residues. CDR1 and CDR2 from the germline V gene are LGHNA and YSLEER. The V and J ends lost 1 base and 5 bases, in that order; junction bases with no gene match: 6. CDR3 amino acids: CASSQGDREVDEQYF. The CDR3 DNA follows: TGCGCCAGCAGCCAAGGGGACAGGGAAGTAGACGAGCAGTACTTC.

This chain links TRBV5-5 with TRBJ1-1, with 7 bases identical to TRBD1. Looked up from germline, CDR1 is SGHKS and CDR2 is YYEKEE (reference sequence). CDR3 length: 16 amino acids. Losses at the gene ends were 3 bases for V and 9 bases for J; bases not matched to a gene: 17. The CDR3 nucleotides read TGTGCCAGCAGCTCGGCATTCATGAACAGGGGACAAAAAGCTTTCTTT. This codes for CASSSAFMNRGQKAFF. Full variable domain (remainder filled in from reference TRBV5-5 and TRBJ1-1): DAGVTQSPTHLIKTRGQQVTLRCSPISGHKSVSWYQQVLGQGPQFIFQYYEKEERGRGNFPDRFSARQFPNYSSELNVNALLLGDSALYLCASSSAFMNRGQKAFFGQGTRLTVV.